The source of this TCR beta chain is a study of PD-1 blockade in classical Hodgkin lymphoma. Notes on the study in general: Healthy donors were reported to have higher baseline TCR diversity than newly diagnosed patients.

Time point reported: cycle 4 day 1 (C4D1), after 6 weeks of nivolumab. All patients experienced relapse after autologous stem cell transplantation, and brentuximab vedotin exposure was variable. CD4+ T cells were purified from thawed PBMCs by negative selection. Notes on this clone: The antigen remains unidentified.

The data were produced by immunoSEQ multiplex PCR, yet TCRdb's version contains in-frame clones alone and is incomplete. The sample consists of about 9,700 clones, approximately 81% of them appearing once. This CDR3 spans 15 amino acids. The V segment lost 3 bases and the J segment 5 bases; nucleotides outside the gene matches: 4. Germline CDR1 and CDR2: MGHDK and SYGVNS. This TCR was sampled from a human donor with classical Hodgkin lymphoma. V is TRBV25-1 and J is TRBJ1-2, with 12 positions matching TRBD1. Sequenced here: CD4+ T cells from blood, sampled before the fourth cycle of nivolumab. The CDR3 sequence: CASSDPGQGAYGYTF. The DNA for the CDR3 is TGTGCCAGCAGTGATCCGGGACAGGGGGCATATGGCTACACCTTC.